Below, one T cell receptor beta chain is given with its context. The antigen remains undetermined. The CDR3 is made up of 13 amino acids. CDR1 and CDR2 from the germline V gene are SEHNR and FQNEAQ (reference sequence). The V end was cut by 5 bases, the J end by 2 bases, with 10 bases between. The PCR contained 60 Vbeta and 13 Jbeta primers. Generated by immunoSEQ multiplex PCR, the TCRdb table keeps only in-frame clones and is missing some. The data hold around 150,000 clones, with roughly 76% observed a single time. This record belongs to a study of cytomegalovirus exposure and HLA in healthy donors. Study-level findings and limits: TRBV6-2, TRBV6-3 and some other V segments were excluded as indistinguishable.

The TCR was taken from a woman aged 45 to 65 in good health and CMV-seronegative. The rearrangement links TRBV7-9 to TRBJ2-7, with D unclear. The specimen was PBMCs. CDR3 in DNA: TGTGCCAGCAGCCTTTCTAGTCCCTACGAGCAGTACTTC. It is translated as CASSLSSPYEQYF.